This TCR beta chain was sequenced for a study of OX40 agonist ivuxolimab in advanced cancers. Study information: Averaging approximately 60 years in age, with a range of about 23 to 85, the cohort was 65% to 90% male.

Germline CDR1 is SGDLS and CDR2 is YYNGEE. CDR3 length: 14 amino acids. V was clipped by 3 bases and J by 6 bases; unmatched bases: 3. Generated by immunoSEQ multiplex PCR, the TCRdb table keeps only in-frame clones and is missing some. The table records roughly 40,000 clones, approximately 83% of them present only once. J is TRBJ2-3 and V is TRBV9, with 11 bases fitting TRBD1. The sequence was obtained from an adult with an advanced solid tumor such as melanoma, head and neck, liver or kidney cancer. Sequenced here: CD4+ or CD8+ T cells sorted from blood, sampled in a trial of the OX40 agonist ivuxolimab. The CDR3 loop reads CASSDRDRGDTQYF. The CDR3 DNA reads as TGTGCCAGCAGCGACCGGGACAGGGGGGATACGCAGTATTTT.